The next 9 T cell receptor beta chains were all read from a single sample in a study of blood T cells in healthy people across ages. The authors ran a second PCR of roughly 6 to 12 cycles using a sample-barcoded 5' primer and a J-beta primer mix. TCRdb reprocessed the 5' RACE reads with MiXCR, giving one entry per CDR3 protein. The sample carries fewer than 900,000 distinct CDR3 sequences, about 42% recorded once. The specimen was blood. Source of these receptors: a woman aged 55-70 years in good health.

This clonotype has more than one count but fewer than ten. This chain joins TRBV5-1 and TRBJ2-3, with 7 bases lining up with TRBD2. J gave up 5 bases and V 4 bases, and 10 bases lay outside the gene matches. The CDR3 loop spans 15 amino acids. CDR1 and CDR2 (germline): SGHRS, YFSETQ. The CDR3 sequence is CASSRLGLDRDTQYF. DNA of the CDR3: TGCGCCAGCAGCCGACTAGGACTAGATCGAGATACGCAGTATTTT.

The chain has TRBV4-2 and TRBJ2-7; maybe TRBD1 (7 bases). The CDR3 is 16 amino acids. Germline CDR1 is LGHNA and CDR2 is YNFKEQ. V was pared by 3 bases and J by 3 bases, with 18 bases between. CDR3 protein: CASSQARTGEDYEQYF. CDR3 in DNA: TGTGCCAGCAGCCAGGCGAGAACAGGGGAGGACTACGAGCAGTACTTC.

The gene calls are TRBV4-2 and TRBJ2-7; unclear D gene. Per germline, CDR1 LGHNA and CDR2 YNFKEQ. This CDR3 is 12 amino acids long. V lost 3 bases, J lost 3 bases, and 6 bases lay in between. In DNA form, the CDR3 reads TGTGCCAGCAGCCAGGGCTACTACGAGCAGTACTTC. Its translation is CASSQGYYEQYF.

The sample holds many counts of this clonotype. The genes are TRBV5-1 and TRBJ2-1; D call uncertain. Germline V lookup: CDR1 SGHRS, CDR2 YFSETQ. V was clipped by 6 bases and J by 6 bases, with 7 bases between them. The CDR3 consists of 11 residues. CDR3 nucleotides: TGCGCCAGCAAGGAGTCCAATGAGCAGTTCTTC. Protein product: CASKESNEQFF.

The rearrangement joins TRBV2 to TRBJ2-7; D is undetermined. V lost 3 bases and J 5 bases, leaving 5 bases between the germline ends. The CDR3 extends over 11 amino acids. Germline V gives CDR1 SNHLY, CDR2 FYNNEI. The CDR3 region is CASSDWDEQYF. The CDR3 DNA sequence: TGTGCCAGCAGTGATTGGGACGAGCAGTACTTC.

In its sample, this clonotype was seen a few times. A much larger clone differs by one base, so this may be a read error. CDR3 sequence reads: CAISETAGATYEQFF. CDR3 DNA sequence: TGTGCCATCAGTGAAACGGCAGGGGCTACCTACGAGCAGTTCTTC. This rearrangement joins TRBV10-3 to TRBJ2-1, with a possible D match to TRBD1 (6 bases). Trimming pared 3 bases from V and 10 bases from J, leaving 19 bases between. CDR3 length: 15 residues. Germline CDR1 is ENHRY and CDR2 is SYGVKD.

This clonotype has more than one count but fewer than ten. V usage is TRBV7-3 and J usage is TRBJ1-2, with D hard to call. Trimming removed 5 bases from V and 5 bases from J, with 12 bases in between. Per germline, CDR1 SGHTA and CDR2 FQGTGA. This CDR3 spans 13 amino acids. CDR3 bases: TGTGCCAGCAGCGACATAGCGGGGTATGGCTACACCTTC. It is translated as CASSDIAGYGYTF.

Many counts were recorded for this clonotype. The chain combines TRBV29-1 with TRBJ2-5; D is unclear. V was trimmed by 4 bases and J by 3 bases, leaving 6 bases between them. This CDR3 has 11 amino acids. The germline gives CDR1 SQVTM, CDR2 ANQGSEA. The CDR3 is CSVGREETQYF. The CDR3 coding sequence is TGCAGCGTTGGTAGGGAAGAGACCCAGTACTTC.

This chain links TRBV3-1 with TRBJ2-3; TRBD2 is a possible D gene (6 bases). V dropped 3 bases and J dropped 4 bases, with 14 bases sitting between them. Germline V gene data show CDR1 as LGHDT and CDR2 as YNNKEL (reference sequence). The CDR3 is 15 amino acids. CDR3 in amino acids: CASSQGRGRADTQYF. In DNA, the CDR3 is TGTGCCAGCAGCCAGGGGCGGGGACGGGCAGATACGCAGTATTTT.